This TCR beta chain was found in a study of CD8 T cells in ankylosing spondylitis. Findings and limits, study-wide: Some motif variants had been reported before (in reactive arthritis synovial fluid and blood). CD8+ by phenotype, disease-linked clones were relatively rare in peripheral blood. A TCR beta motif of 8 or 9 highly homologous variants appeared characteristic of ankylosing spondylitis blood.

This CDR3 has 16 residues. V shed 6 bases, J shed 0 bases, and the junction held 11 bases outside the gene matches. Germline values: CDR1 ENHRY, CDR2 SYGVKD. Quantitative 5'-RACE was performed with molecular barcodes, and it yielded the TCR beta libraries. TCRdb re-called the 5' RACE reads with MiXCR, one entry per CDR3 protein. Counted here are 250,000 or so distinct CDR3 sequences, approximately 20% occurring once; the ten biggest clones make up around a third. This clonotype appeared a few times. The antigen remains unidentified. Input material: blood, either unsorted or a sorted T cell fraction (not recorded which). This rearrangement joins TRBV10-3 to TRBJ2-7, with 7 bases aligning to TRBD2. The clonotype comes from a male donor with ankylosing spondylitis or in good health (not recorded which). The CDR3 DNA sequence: TGTGCCATCAGCGAAATCCGGGAGGCCGGCTCCTACGAGCAGTACTTC. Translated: CAISEIREAGSYEQYF.